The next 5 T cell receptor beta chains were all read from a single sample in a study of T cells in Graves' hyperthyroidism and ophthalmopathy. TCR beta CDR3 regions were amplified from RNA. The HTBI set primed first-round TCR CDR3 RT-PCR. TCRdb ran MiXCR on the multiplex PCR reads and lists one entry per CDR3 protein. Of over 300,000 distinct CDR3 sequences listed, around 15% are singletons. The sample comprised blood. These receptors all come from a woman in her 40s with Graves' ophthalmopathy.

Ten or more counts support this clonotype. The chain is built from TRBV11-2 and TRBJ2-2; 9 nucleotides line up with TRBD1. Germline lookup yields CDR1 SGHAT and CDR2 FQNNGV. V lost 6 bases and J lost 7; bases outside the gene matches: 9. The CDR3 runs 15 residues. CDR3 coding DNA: TGTGCCAGCAGTGCCGACAGGGGGAAGGGCGGGGAGCTGTTTTTT. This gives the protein CASSADRGKGGELFF.

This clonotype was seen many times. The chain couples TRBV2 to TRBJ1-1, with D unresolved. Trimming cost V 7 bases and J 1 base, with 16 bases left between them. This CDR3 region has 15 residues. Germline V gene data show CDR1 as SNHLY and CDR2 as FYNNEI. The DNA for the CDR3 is TGTGCCAGCAACCCAACACGGACGGCGAACACTGAAGCTTTCTTT. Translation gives CASNPTRTANTEAFF.

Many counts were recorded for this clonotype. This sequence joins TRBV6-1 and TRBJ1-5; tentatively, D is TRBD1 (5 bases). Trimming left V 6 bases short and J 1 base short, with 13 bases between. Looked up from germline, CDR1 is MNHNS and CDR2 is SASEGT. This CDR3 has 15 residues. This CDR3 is CASSKYRDSNQPQHF. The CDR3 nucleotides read TGTGCCAGCAGCAAATACCGGGACAGCAATCAGCCCCAGCATTTT.

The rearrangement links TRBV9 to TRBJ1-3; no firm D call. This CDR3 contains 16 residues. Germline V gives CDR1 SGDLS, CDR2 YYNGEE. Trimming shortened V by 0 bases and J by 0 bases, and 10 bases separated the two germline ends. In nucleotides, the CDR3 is TGTGCCAGCAGCGTAGATCAGCCGAGCTCTGGAAACACCATATATTTT. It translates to CASSVDQPSSGNTIYF.

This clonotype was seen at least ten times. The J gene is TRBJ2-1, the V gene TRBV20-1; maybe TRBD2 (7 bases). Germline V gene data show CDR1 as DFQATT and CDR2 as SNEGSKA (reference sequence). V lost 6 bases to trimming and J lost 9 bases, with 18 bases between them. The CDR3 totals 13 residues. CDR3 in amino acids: CSAPRGAQSEQFF. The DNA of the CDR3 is TGCAGTGCCCCCCGGGGGGCTCAGAGTGAGCAGTTCTTC.